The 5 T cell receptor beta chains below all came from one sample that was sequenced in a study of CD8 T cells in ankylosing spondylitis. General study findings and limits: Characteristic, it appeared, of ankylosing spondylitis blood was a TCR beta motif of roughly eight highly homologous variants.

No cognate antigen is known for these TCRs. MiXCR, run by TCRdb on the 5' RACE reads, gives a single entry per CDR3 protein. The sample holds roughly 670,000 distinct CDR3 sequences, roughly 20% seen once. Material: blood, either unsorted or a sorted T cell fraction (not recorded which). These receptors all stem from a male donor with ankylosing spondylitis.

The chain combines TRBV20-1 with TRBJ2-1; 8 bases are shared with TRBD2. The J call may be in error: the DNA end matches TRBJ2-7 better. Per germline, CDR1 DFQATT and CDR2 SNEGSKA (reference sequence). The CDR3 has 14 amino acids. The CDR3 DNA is TGCAGTGCCCCAAGCGGGAGAGGAGGAGATGAGCAGTACTTC. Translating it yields CSAPSGRGGDEQYF.

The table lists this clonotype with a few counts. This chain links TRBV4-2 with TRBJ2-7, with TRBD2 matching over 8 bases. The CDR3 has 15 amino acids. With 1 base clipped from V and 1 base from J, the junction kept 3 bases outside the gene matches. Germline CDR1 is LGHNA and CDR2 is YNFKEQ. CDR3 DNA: TGTGCCAGCAGCCAAGTGCGGGGGGAATCCTACGAGCAGTACTTC. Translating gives CASSQVRGESYEQYF.

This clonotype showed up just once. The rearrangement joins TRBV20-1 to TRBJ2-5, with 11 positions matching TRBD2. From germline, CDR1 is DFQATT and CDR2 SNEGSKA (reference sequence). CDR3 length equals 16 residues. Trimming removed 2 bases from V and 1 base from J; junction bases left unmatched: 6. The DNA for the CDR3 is TGCAGTGCTAGACTAGCGGGAGGCCCCCGCCAAGAGACCCAGTACTTC. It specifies CSARLAGGPRQETQYF.

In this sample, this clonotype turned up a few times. CDR3 nucleotide sequence: TGTGCCAGCAGCCCCGGACAGGGCCCCCGCGAGCAGTACTTC. Its protein product is CASSPGQGPREQYF. The V and J genes are TRBV9 and TRBJ2-7; 8 bases match TRBD1. The CDR3 is made up of 14 amino acids. With 4 bases clipped from V and 6 bases from J, the junction kept 9 bases outside the gene matches. The germline V gene has CDR1 SGDLS and CDR2 YYNGEE.

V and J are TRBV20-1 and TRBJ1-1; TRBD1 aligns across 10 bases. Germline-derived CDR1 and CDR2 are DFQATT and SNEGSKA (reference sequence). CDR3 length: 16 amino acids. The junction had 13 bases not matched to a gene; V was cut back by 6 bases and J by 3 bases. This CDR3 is CSASRQGAFVDTEAFF. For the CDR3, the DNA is TGCAGTGCCTCTCGACAGGGGGCATTTGTTGACACTGAAGCTTTCTTT.